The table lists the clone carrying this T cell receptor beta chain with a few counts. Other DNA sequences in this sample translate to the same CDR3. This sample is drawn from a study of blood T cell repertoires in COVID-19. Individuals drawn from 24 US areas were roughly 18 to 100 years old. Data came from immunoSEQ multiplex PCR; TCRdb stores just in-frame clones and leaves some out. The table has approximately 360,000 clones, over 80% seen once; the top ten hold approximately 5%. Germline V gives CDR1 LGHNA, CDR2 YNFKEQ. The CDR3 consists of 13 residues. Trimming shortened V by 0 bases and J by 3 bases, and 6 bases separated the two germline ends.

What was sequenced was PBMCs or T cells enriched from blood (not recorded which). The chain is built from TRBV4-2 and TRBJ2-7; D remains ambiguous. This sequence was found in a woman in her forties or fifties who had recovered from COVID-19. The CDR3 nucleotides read TGTGCCAGCAGCCAAGATCGGGTCTACGAGCAGTACTTC. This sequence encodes CASSQDRVYEQYF.